The present entry profiles one TCR beta chain with its context. Germline V lookup: CDR1 SGHTA, CDR2 FQGNSA. V was pared by 1 base and J by 6 bases, with 7 bases of the junction left unmatched. This CDR3 spans 16 amino acids. This specimen comes from a study of STAT5B mutations in CD4+ large granular lymphocyte leukemia. Profiling relied on immunoSEQ multiplex PCR, and the TCRdb table lists in-frame clones only, not all of them. Of 45,000 to 50,000 clones in the sample, about 86% were seen once. The sequence derives from a human donor in good health. The J gene is TRBJ2-7, the V gene TRBV7-2; 12 bases are shared with TRBD2. The sequencing sample was made of CD4+ T cells from blood buffy coats. CDR3 sequence: CTSSLGLAGGKAEQYF. CDR3 bases: TGTACCAGCAGCTTAGGTCTAGCGGGGGGGAAAGCCGAGCAGTACTTC.